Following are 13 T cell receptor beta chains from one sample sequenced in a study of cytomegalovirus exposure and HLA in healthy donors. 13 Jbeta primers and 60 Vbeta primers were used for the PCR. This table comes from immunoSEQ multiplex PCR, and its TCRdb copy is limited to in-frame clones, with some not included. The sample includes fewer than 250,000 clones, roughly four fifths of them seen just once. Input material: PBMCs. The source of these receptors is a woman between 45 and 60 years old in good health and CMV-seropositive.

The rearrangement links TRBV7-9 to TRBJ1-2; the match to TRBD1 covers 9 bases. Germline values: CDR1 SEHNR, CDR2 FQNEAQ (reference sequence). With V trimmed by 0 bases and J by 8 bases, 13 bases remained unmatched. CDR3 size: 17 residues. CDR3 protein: CASSLATTRDRVGGYTF. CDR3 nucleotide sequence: TGTGCCAGCAGCTTAGCCACTACCCGGGACAGGGTAGGAGGCTACACCTTC.

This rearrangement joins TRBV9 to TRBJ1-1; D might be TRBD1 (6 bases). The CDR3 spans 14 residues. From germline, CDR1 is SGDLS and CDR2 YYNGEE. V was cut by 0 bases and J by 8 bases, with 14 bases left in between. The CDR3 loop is CASSVEGGGEEAFF. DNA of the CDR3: TGTGCCAGCAGCGTAGAGGGGGGAGGGGAAGAAGCTTTCTTT.

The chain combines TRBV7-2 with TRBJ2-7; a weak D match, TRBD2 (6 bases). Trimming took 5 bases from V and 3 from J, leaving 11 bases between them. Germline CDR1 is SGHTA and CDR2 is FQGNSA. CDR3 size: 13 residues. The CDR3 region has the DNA TGTGCCAGCAGCCTCGGGAGACTCTACGAGCAGTACTTC. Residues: CASSLGRLYEQYF. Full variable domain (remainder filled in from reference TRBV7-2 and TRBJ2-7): GAGVSQSPSNKVTEKGKDVELRCDPISGHTALYWYRQSLGQGLEFLIYFQGNSAPDKSGLPSDRFSAERTGGSVSTLTIQRTQQEDSAVYLCASSLGRLYEQYFGPGTRLTVT.

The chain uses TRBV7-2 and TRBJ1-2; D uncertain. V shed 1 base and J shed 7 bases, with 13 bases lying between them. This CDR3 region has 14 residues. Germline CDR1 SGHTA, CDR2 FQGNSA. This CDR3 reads CASSLVDGRGGYTF. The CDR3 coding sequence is TGTGCCAGCAGCTTAGTCGACGGCAGAGGTGGCTACACCTTC.

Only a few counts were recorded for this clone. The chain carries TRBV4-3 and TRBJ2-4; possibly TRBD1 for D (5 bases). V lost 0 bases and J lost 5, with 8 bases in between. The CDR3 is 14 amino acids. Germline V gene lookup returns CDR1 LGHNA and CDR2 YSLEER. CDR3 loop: CASSQDLGENIQYF. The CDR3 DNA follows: TGCGCCAGCAGCCAAGATTTAGGGGAAAACATTCAGTACTTC.

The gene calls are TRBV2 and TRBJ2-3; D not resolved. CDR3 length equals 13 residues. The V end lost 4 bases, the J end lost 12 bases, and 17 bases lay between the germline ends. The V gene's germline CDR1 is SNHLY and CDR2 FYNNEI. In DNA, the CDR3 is TGTGCCAGCAGTGTTGAAAGTAGCCTAGGACAGTATTTT. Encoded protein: CASSVESSLGQYF.

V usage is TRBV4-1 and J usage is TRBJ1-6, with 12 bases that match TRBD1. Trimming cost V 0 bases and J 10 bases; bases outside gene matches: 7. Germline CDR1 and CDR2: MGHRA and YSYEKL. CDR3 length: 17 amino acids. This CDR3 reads CASSQDGGQGAGSPLHF. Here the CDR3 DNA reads TGCGCCAGCAGCCAAGATGGGGGACAGGGGGCAGGGTCACCCCTCCACTTT.

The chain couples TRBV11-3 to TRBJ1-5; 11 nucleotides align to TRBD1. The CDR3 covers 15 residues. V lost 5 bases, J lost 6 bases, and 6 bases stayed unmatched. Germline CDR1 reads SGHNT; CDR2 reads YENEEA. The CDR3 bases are TGTGCCAGCAGCCCGGACAGGGGGCTTTTTCAGCCCCAGCATTTT. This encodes CASSPDRGLFQPQHF.

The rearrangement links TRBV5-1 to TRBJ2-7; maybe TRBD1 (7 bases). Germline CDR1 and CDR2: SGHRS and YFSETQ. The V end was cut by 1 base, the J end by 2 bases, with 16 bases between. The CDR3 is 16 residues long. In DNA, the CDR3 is TGCGCCAGCAGCTTGATCAGGGGGGACGGAGCCTACGAGCAGTACTTC. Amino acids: CASSLIRGDGAYEQYF.

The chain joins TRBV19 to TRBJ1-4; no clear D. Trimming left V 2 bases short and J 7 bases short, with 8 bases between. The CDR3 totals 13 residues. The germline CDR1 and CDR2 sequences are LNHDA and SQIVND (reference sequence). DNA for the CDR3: TGTGCCAGTAGTATATTGACTTTTGAAAAACTGTTTTTT. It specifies CASSILTFEKLFF. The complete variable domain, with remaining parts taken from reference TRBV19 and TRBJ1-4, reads DGGITQSPKYLFRKEGQNVTLSCEQNLNHDAMYWYRQDPGQGLRLIYYSQIVNDFQKGDIAEGYSVSREKKESFPLTVTSAQKNPTAFYLCASSILTFEKLFFGSGTQLSVL.

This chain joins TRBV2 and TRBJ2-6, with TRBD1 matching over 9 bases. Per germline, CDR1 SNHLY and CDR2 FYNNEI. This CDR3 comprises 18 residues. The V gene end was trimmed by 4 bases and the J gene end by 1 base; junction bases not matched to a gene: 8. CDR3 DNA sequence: TGTGCCAGCAGTGCGCCGGGACAGGGTCTTTCTGGGGCCAACGTCCTGACTTTC. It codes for CASSAPGQGLSGANVLTF.

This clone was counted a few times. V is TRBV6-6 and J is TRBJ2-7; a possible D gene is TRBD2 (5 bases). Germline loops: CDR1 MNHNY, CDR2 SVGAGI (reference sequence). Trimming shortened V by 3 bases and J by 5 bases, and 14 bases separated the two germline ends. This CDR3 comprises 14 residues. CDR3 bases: TGTGCCAGCAGTTATCGGTTAGGGCGGGACGAGCAGTACTTC. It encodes CASSYRLGRDEQYF.

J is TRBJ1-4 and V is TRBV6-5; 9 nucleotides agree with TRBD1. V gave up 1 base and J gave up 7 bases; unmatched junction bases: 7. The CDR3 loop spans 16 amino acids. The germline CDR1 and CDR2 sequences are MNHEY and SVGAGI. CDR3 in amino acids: CASSYFSTGGSEKLFF. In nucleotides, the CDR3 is TGTGCCAGCAGTTACTTCTCGACAGGGGGGAGTGAAAAACTGTTTTTT.